This section outlines one TCR beta chain sequence together with its context. This clonotype came up many times. The clone's antigen remains unknown. Base qualities are missing; no much larger clone stands one base away. The cysteine opens and the phenylalanine closes a CDR3 of 15 amino acids. Kept here is only the CDR3 DNA, which spans 45 bases and is read in frame from base 1. CDR1 and CDR2, looked up from the germline V gene, are SGHRS and YFSETQ. V is shortened by 4 bases, J by 8 bases, and the region joining them spans 19 bases. This sample is drawn from a study of neurological immune-mediated disorders (dated by TCRdb to the late 2010s). The study in broad terms: Peripheral blood TCR-beta repertoires from patients with HTLV-I-associated myelopathy (HAM/TSP), patients with multiple sclerosis, and healthy controls were compared in the study using UMI-based sequencing. The cohort comprised about 70 subjects: roughly 15 HAM/TSP patients, 35 or so multiple sclerosis patients and around 20 healthy controls. Longitudinal samples, technical triplicates and paired sorted CD4+ and CD8+ T-cell subsets, alongside PBMC samples, were included among the approximately 98 TCR-beta libraries.

TCR libraries for sorted subsets were made from 1 million sorted CD4+ or CD8+ T cells. PBMCs were separated from peripheral blood using Ficoll-Hypaque density gradient centrifugation and then cryopreserved in liquid nitrogen. Paired sorted CD4+ and CD8+ subsets came from healthy controls, HAM/TSP patients and MS patients. cDNA was synthesized by template-switch 5'RACE using a primer with a 10-nucleotide random unique molecular identifier that tagged each TCR transcript. Every sequencing run yielded over 180 million TCR-beta sequences covering 15-18 subjects. Total RNA was extracted with the RNeasy kit. TCR-beta VDJ regions were amplified with primers for the TCR constant region and the 5'RACE anchor, using the KAPA Real-time Library Amplification kit. Sample indexes and Illumina adaptors were added in a first PCR, and a second PCR then increased library yield. The roughly 650 bp TCR product was size-selected on a 2% E-gel SizeSelection system after Ampure bead purification. Before pooling, library quality was checked on a Bioanalyzer, concentration was measured with Qubit, and libraries were quantified with the Kapa Library Quantification kit. Paired-end 2 x 150 bp sequencing of the libraries was performed on an Illumina HiSeq 2500. To increase sequence diversity, roughly 24-30% phiX was spiked into each library pool. As for the original processing: Quality-filtered reads were processed with the UMI-based MiGEC pipeline, and over 80% of raw TCR sequences were removed by the MiGEC pipeline during error correction. IMGT germline references were used for aligning VDJ genes, and each clonotype was defined as a unique CDR3 amino acid sequence together with its V-J genes. VDJtools evaluated clonal expansion, Shannon diversity and CDR3 relatedness (CalcPairwiseDistances, ClusterSamples); CLCbio workbench built phylogenetic trees. Expanded clones were defined as having at least 8 unique UMIs, based on coefficient-of-variation modelling across technical triplicates. TCRdb's own reprocessing of the public reads used fastp at Q25 and MiXCR and kept productive beta chains. Records with the same CDR3 protein are collapsed into one entry carrying the most frequent genes and DNA. TCRdb, rather than the study authors, made the V and J calls. A total of some 42,000 distinct CDR3 sequences appear in this sample, roughly 11% of them only once. Of the sample, approximately 4.1% falls within the top ten clones.

Broad study findings and their caveats: The highest TCR clonal expansion was observed in HAM/TSP patients, whereas the lowest was observed in MS patients, even when compared with healthy controls. Expanded clones from different subjects shared no identical CDR3 amino acid sequences, which suggests that TCR-beta repertoires were private in all groups.

The sequence came from a woman aged 25 to 45 with HTLV-1-associated myelopathy (HAM/TSP). The chain links TRBV5-1 with TRBJ2-1; the D call could be TRBD1 or TRBD2, with each sharing 5 bases. The sample taken for sequencing was CD4+ T cells from blood. CDR3 reads: CASSKGQSSGHEQFF. Here is the DNA: TGCGCCAGCAGCAAGGGCCAGAGCTCGGGGCATGAGCAGTTCTTC.